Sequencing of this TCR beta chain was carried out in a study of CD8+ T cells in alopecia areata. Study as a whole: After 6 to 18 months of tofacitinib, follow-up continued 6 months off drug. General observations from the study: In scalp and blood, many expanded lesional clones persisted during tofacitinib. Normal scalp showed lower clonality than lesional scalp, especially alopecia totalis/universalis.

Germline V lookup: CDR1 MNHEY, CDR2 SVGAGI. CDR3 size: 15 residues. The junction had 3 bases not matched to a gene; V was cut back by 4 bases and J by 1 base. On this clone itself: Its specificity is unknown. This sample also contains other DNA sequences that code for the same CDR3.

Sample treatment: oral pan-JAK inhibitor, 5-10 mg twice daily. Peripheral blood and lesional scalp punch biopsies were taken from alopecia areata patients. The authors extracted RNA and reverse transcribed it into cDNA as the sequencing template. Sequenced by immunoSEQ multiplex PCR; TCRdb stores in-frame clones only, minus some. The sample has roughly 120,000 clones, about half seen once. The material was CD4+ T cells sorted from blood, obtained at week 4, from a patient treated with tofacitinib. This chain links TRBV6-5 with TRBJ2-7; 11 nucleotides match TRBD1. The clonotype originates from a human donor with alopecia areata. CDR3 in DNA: TGTGCCAGCAGTTCCGGGACAGGGGGATCCTACGAGCAGTACTTC. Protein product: CASSSGTGGSYEQYF.